These 20 T cell receptor beta chains were sequenced from one sample in a study of blood T cell repertoires in COVID-19. Here immunoSEQ multiplex PCR was the method, and the copy in TCRdb shows in-frame clones only, minus some. There are approximately 150,000 clones in the sample; 80% occur only once, and under 7% lies in the top ten. What was sequenced was PBMCs or T cells enriched from blood (not recorded which). These receptors all stem from a man aged 35 to 55 who had recovered from COVID-19.

V is TRBV5-6 and J is TRBJ1-6; D is unclear. The germline CDR1 and CDR2 sequences are SGHDT and YYEEEE. CDR3 length: 15 residues. The V end lost 2 bases, the J end lost 6 bases, and 12 bases lay between the germline ends. CDR3 in DNA: TGTGCCAGCAGCTTTGCGGCGAGGCGTAATTCACCCCTCCACTTT. Its translation: CASSFAARRNSPLHF.

The V gene is TRBV15, the J gene TRBJ1-4, with TRBD1 matching 9 bases. V lost 0 bases to trimming and J lost 5 bases; unmatched junction nucleotides: 10. Germline values: CDR1 LNHNV, CDR2 YYDKDF (reference sequence). The CDR3 length is 18 residues. The CDR3 sequence: CATSRDGDRERKNEKLFF. The CDR3 DNA sequence: TGTGCCACCAGCAGAGATGGGGACAGGGAGAGAAAAAATGAAAAACTGTTTTTT. The variable domain in full, with the rest retrieved from reference TRBV15 and TRBJ1-4, is DAMVIQNPRYQVTQFGKPVTLSCSQTLNHNVMYWYQQKSSQAPKLLFHYYDKDFNNEADTPDNFQSRRPNTSFCFLDIRSPGLGDTAMYLCATSRDGDRERKNEKLFFGSGTQLSVL.

This chain joins TRBV4-1 and TRBJ1-2; perhaps TRBD1 as D (5 bases). V lost 0 bases, J lost 4 bases, and 12 bases lay in between. Germline V gives CDR1 MGHRA, CDR2 YSYEKL. The CDR3 covers 15 residues. The CDR3: CASSQEDKSLYGYTF. The CDR3 region has the DNA TGCGCCAGCAGCCAAGAGGACAAGTCTCTCTATGGCTACACCTTC.

The chain uses TRBV7-6 and TRBJ2-6, with 7 bases identical to TRBD1. Losses at the gene ends were 3 bases for V and 4 bases for J; bases not matched to a gene: 6. The CDR3 covers 16 residues. The germline CDR1 and CDR2 sequences are SGHVS and FNYEAQ. The CDR3 nucleotides are TGTGCCAGCAGCTTGACAGGGAAGACAGGGGCCAACGTCCTGACTTTC. This gives the protein CASSLTGKTGANVLTF.

The genes are TRBV3-1 (or the pseudogene TRBV3-2) and TRBJ2-2; D is unresolved. The CDR3 has 14 residues. Germline loops: CDR1 LGHDT, CDR2 YNNKEL (reference sequence). The ends were cut back, 5 bases at V and 3 bases at J, with 10 bases in the middle. This CDR3 reads CASSSWSDTGELFF. The CDR3 DNA reads TGTGCCAGCAGCTCCTGGAGTGACACCGGGGAGCTGTTTTTT.

This clone was seen just once. This chain joins TRBV10-3 and TRBJ1-2; D gene ambiguous. The V end lost 8 bases, the J end lost 0 bases, and 10 bases lay between the germline ends. This CDR3 region has 13 residues. Germline assignment: CDR1 ENHRY and CDR2 SYGVKD. The CDR3 sequence: CAISEVPNYGYTF. The CDR3 DNA sequence: TGTGCCATCTCGGAGGTACCTAACTATGGCTACACCTTC.

V and J are TRBV18 and TRBJ2-3; 9 bases fit TRBD2. This CDR3 contains 15 residues. J was trimmed by 6 bases and V by 3 bases; bases with no gene match: 7. The germline CDR1 and CDR2 sequences are KGHSH and LQKENI. The CDR3 spells CASSPLLAGQDTQYF. CDR3 DNA sequence: TGTGCCAGCTCACCTCTGCTAGCGGGGCAGGATACGCAGTATTTT.

The CDR3: CASSFDGANYGYTF. CDR3 bases: TGTGCCAGCAGCTTCGACGGGGCTAACTATGGCTACACCTTC. This sequence joins TRBV12-1 and TRBJ1-2. TRBV12-1 is a listed pseudogene. The CDR3 runs 14 residues.

The chain has TRBV27 and TRBJ2-7; TRBD2 aligns across 12 bases. J lost 2 bases, V lost 5 bases, and 4 bases had no gene match. Germline assignment: CDR1 MNHEY and CDR2 SMNVEV (reference sequence). The CDR3 runs to 15 residues. The CDR3 sequence is CASSPASGGAYEQYV. The CDR3 nucleotides read TGTGCCAGCAGTCCAGCTAGCGGGGGGGCCTACGAGCAGTACGTC.

The gene calls are TRBV24-1 and TRBJ1-5; a possible D gene is TRBD1 (5 bases). Germline loops: CDR1 KGHDR, CDR2 SFDVKD. Trimming pared 10 bases from V and 4 bases from J, leaving 19 bases between. The CDR3 has 15 amino acids. Written as DNA, the CDR3 is TGTGCCACAGAGTTACTCAGGGTGGGAAATCAGCCCCAGCATTTT. Translated, it gives CATELLRVGNQPQHF.

CDR3 coding DNA: TGTGCCAGCACCGAGGGACTAGCGGTTGAGCAGTTCTTC. Translating gives CASTEGLAVEQFF. J is TRBJ2-1 and V is TRBV25-1, with 11 bases that match TRBD2. The germline gives CDR1 MGHDK, CDR2 SYGVNS. With V trimmed by 7 bases and J by 9 bases, 5 bases remained unmatched. This CDR3 is 13 amino acids long.

The V and J genes are TRBV6-6 and TRBJ1-1; a possible D gene is TRBD1 (6 bases). Trimming left V 6 bases short and J 4 bases short, with 12 bases between. Germline CDR1 and CDR2: MNHNY and SVGAGI (reference sequence). This CDR3 is built from 13 residues. CDR3: CASRPQGFTEAFF. The CDR3 region has the DNA TGTGCCAGCAGACCCCAGGGGTTCACTGAAGCTTTCTTT.

This sequence joins TRBV7-3 and TRBJ1-1, with D possibly matching TRBD1 (5 bases). CDR1 is SGHTA and CDR2 is FQGTGA in the germline V gene. Between the trimmed V and J ends, which lost 5 bases and 6 bases, there was a span of 13 bases. The CDR3 is 13 residues long. CDR3 region: CASSEQVDAEAFF. In DNA form, the CDR3 reads TGTGCCAGCAGCGAACAGGTTGACGCTGAAGCTTTCTTT.

There are a few counts of this clone. The chain has TRBV18 and TRBJ2-2; D gene uncertain. CDR1 is KGHSH and CDR2 is LQKENI in the germline V gene. The CDR3 extends over 16 amino acids. V was pared by 2 bases and J by 5 bases, with 15 bases between. In DNA form, the CDR3 reads TGTGCCAGCTCACCAGGGCAGGCCCTTTGGACCGGGGAGCTGTTTTTT. It codes for CASSPGQALWTGELFF.

This rearrangement joins TRBV6-5 to TRBJ1-4, with TRBD1 identical over 7 bases. V lost 6 bases and J lost 7; bases outside the gene matches: 11. The CDR3 consists of 15 residues. CDR1 MNHEY and CDR2 SVGAGI come from the germline V gene. CDR3 loop: CASRREGAGVEKLFF. CDR3 nucleotide sequence: TGTGCCAGCAGAAGAGAGGGGGCAGGTGTTGAAAAACTGTTTTTT.

The genes are TRBV9 and TRBJ1-4, with D possibly being TRBD1 (5 bases). Trimming stripped 1 base from V and 4 bases from J, with 8 bases between. The CDR3 is 14 residues long. Germline V gives CDR1 SGDLS, CDR2 YYNGEE. CDR3 DNA sequence: TGTGCCAGCAGCGTAACGGGGGGTAATGAAAAACTGTTTTTT. Protein product: CASSVTGGNEKLFF.

This clone appeared once. V and J are TRBV6-6 and TRBJ1-3, with D possibly being TRBD1 (6 bases). The ends were cut back, 6 bases at V and 2 bases at J, with 17 bases in the middle. This CDR3 comprises 16 residues. Germline loops: CDR1 MNHNY, CDR2 SVGAGI (reference sequence). This CDR3 is CASRISFRGAGNTIYF. The CDR3 coding sequence is TGTGCCAGCAGGATCTCTTTCAGGGGAGCTGGAAACACCATATATTTT.

The rearrangement links TRBV5-1 to TRBJ2-7; D not resolved. The CDR3 is 14 residues long. V shed 4 bases and J shed 9 bases, with 20 bases lying between them. Germline CDR1 reads SGHRS; CDR2 reads YFSETQ. The CDR3 here is CASSLYGGRDPQYV. In nucleotides, the CDR3 is TGCGCCAGCAGCCTATACGGCGGAAGAGATCCGCAGTACGTC.

The rearrangement uses TRBV5-1 and TRBJ2-3; 8 bases agree with TRBD2. Per germline, CDR1 SGHRS and CDR2 YFSETQ. V shed 4 bases and J 0 bases; nucleotides not matched to a gene: 10. This CDR3 is built from 17 residues. DNA of the CDR3: TGCGCCAGCAGCCCCGCTAGCGGGTCTCGAAGCACAGATACGCAGTATTTT. Translation gives CASSPASGSRSTDTQYF.

DNA for the CDR3: TGTGCCAGCAGCTTAACGAGTCCGGTGGATACGCAGTATTTT. Translating gives CASSLTSPVDTQYF. The V call is TRBV7-3, the J call TRBJ2-3; the D is unclear. CDR3 length: 14 residues. Trimming removed 0 bases at V and 6 bases at J, with 10 bases between. Germline assignment: CDR1 SGHTA and CDR2 FQGTGA.